This T cell receptor (beta chain) was sequenced for a study of blood T cell repertoires in COVID-19. This clone was found once. Source study methods: Using reference gene primer amplification, nucleated cell counts were estimated. Sequenced by immunoSEQ multiplex PCR; TCRdb stores in-frame clones only, minus some. D and trimming were read from the DNA, whereas the V and J calls and clone size are those reported in that table. Among 65,000 to 90,000 clones listed, roughly 87% were seen once. Germline trimming cut 0 bases from V and 12 bases from J; bases unmatched to any gene: 11. Germline assignment: CDR1 ENHRY and CDR2 SYGVKD. CDR3 size: 16 residues.

This chain connects TRBV10-3 to TRBJ1-6; 7 nucleotides align to TRBD1. The receptor's source is a woman younger than 30 with acute or convalescent COVID-19. Sequencing was done on a sample of peripheral blood. CDR3 DNA sequence: TGTGCCATCAGTGAGTCCACCGGGACAGTCCATCAACCCCTCCACTTT. Its protein is CAISESTGTVHQPLHF.